This TCR beta chain was observed in a study of blood T cell repertoires in COVID-19. About the study: PBMCs, B-cell-depleted T cells, or T cells provided the cDNA or gDNA that made up the material.

Here immunoSEQ multiplex PCR was the method, and the copy in TCRdb shows in-frame clones only, minus some. Of some 290,000 clones in the sample, more than 85% were seen once. This clonotype was sampled from a man aged 18 to 29 with active or convalescent COVID-19. The source material was peripheral blood.

The CDR3 region is CASSQRIGVSYNEQFF. In DNA form, the CDR3 reads TGTGCCAGCAGCCAGAGGATTGGCGTCTCCTACAATGAGCAGTTCTTC. V usage is TRBV3-1 (or the pseudogene TRBV3-2) and J usage is TRBJ2-1; no definite D call. In germline, CDR1 is LGHDT, CDR2 YNNKEL (reference sequence). The CDR3 loop spans 16 amino acids. V lost 3 bases and J lost 0, with 12 bases in between.